These T cell receptor beta chains were read from a single sample in a study of cytomegalovirus exposure and HLA in healthy donors. The table came from immunoSEQ multiplex PCR; TCRdb's copy has only in-frame clones and leaves some out. The data contain roughly 190,000 clones, more than 75% of them singletons. The sample taken for sequencing was PBMCs. The receptor set was obtained from a woman aged 18-29 years in good health and CMV-seronegative. Each CDR3 is given with its conserved first and last residue. The order of the fields is V gene, clone size, D gene, J gene, CDR3 DNA, CDR3 protein. The D gene is left open where the match is weak. Where a row states a size, it is once, few, many or the class of an expanded clone; other rows omit it.

v_call: TRBV2
clone_size: .
d_call: .
j_call: TRBJ2-5
cdr3_nt: TGTGCCAGCAGTGAACCTACGGTTCGAGAGACCCAGTACTTC
cdr3_aa: CASSEPTVRETQYF

v_call: TRBV2
clone_size: .
d_call: .
j_call: TRBJ2-1
cdr3_nt: TGTGCCAGCAGTGTTGTAGGGGTCCATGAGCAGTTCTTC
cdr3_aa: CASSVVGVHEQFF

v_call: TRBV27
clone_size: .
d_call: .
j_call: TRBJ2-7
cdr3_nt: TGTGCCAGCAGTGCCCGCGCGGGGCTCTCCTACGAGCAGTACTTC
cdr3_aa: CASSARAGLSYEQYF

v_call: TRBV19
clone_size: .
d_call: .
j_call: TRBJ2-1
cdr3_nt: TGTGCCAGTAGTAGCGGGGCCTACAATGAGCAGTTCTTC
cdr3_aa: CASSSGAYNEQFF

v_call: TRBV4-2
clone_size: .
d_call: .
j_call: TRBJ2-1
cdr3_nt: TGTGCCAGCAGCCAAGATGGGCGCGCCGCGAATGAGCAGTTCTTC
cdr3_aa: CASSQDGRAANEQFF

v_call: TRBV27
clone_size: .
d_call: .
j_call: TRBJ2-7
cdr3_nt: TGTGCCAGCAGTTTCGCGGGGGCGGGTGTCTACGAGCAGTACTTC
cdr3_aa: CASSFAGAGVYEQYF

v_call: TRBV7-9
clone_size: .
d_call: .
j_call: TRBJ2-5
cdr3_nt: TGTGCCAGCAGGGGACTTTCGGAGACCCAGTACTTC
cdr3_aa: CASRGLSETQYF

v_call: TRBV5-1
clone_size: .
d_call: .
j_call: TRBJ1-2
cdr3_nt: TGCGCCAGCAGCGTGGCCCTAACAAGACAAAACTATGGCTACACCTTC
cdr3_aa: CASSVALTRQNYGYTF

v_call: TRBV27
clone_size: once
d_call: TRBD1
j_call: TRBJ1-5
cdr3_nt: TGTGCCAGCGTTTCGGTGAGAGGGGGCCTCGATCAGCCCCAGCATTTT
cdr3_aa: CASVSVRGGLDQPQHF

v_call: TRBV18
clone_size: .
d_call: .
j_call: TRBJ1-1
cdr3_nt: TGTGCCAGCTCACCACGGGAGTTCGAAGCTTTCTTT
cdr3_aa: CASSPREFEAFF